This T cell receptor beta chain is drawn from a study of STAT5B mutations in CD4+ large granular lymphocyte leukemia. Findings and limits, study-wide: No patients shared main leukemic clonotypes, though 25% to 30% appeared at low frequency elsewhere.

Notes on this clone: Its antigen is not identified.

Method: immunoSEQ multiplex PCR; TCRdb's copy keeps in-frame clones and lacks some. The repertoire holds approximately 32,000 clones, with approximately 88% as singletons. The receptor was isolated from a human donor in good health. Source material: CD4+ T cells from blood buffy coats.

CDR3 nucleotides: TGTGCCAGCAGCCCGCCGGGACAGGGGAATGAAAAACTGTTTTTT. This translates into CASSPPGQGNEKLFF. The rearrangement joins TRBV7-2 to TRBJ1-4, with 10 bases aligning to TRBD1. The CDR3 has 15 residues. CDR1 is SGHTA, CDR2 FQGNSA, per germline. Trimming cost V 5 bases and J 5 bases; bases outside gene matches: 5.